Sequencing of this T cell receptor (beta chain) was carried out in a study of T cells in Graves' hyperthyroidism and ophthalmopathy (dated by TCRdb to the late 2010s). About the study as a whole: Peripheral blood was sampled at the time of initial diagnosis, prior to any treatment. The 75 to 100 discovery patients were divided at random into training and test sets in a 7:3 ratio. An independent validation cohort of 18 to 20 hyperthyroidism patients and 17 patients who later progressed to ophthalmopathy tested prospective prediction of ophthalmopathy. After sampling, hyperthyroidism patients received methimazole starting at 30 mg daily, and ophthalmopathy patients received high-dose intravenous methylprednisolone. In addition, the study compared T-cell repertoires in thyroid tissue and in blood from a handful of Graves' hyperthyroidism patients. The paper describes TCR Vbeta CDR3 sequencing of about 140 peripheral blood samples, made up of 43 ophthalmopathy patients, 70 to 80 hyperthyroidism patients and around 17 progressor patients. To identify distinguishing TCR V-J signatures, a discovery cohort of around 98 patients was used, comprising 43 with Graves' ophthalmopathy and under 60 with stable Graves' hyperthyroidism.

The TCR beta CDR3 regions were amplified from RNA transcripts. The first round of RT-PCR for the TCR CDR3 was performed with the HTBI primer set and the Qiagen OneStep RT-PCR kit. Libraries were constructed in a second round of multiplex PCR, after which size selection and purification were performed. Sequencing of the libraries was done on an Illumina HiSeq2000 using paired-end 100 bp reads. The authors' analysis ran thus. SOAPnuke was used to process the raw data, removing reads that contained adapters or uncalled bases, had a mean Phred below 15, or lacked an exact match to the constant primer or identifier. High-quality paired reads were merged with COPE v1.2.5, and unique nucleotide sequences were defined as clonotypes. Clonotypes were aligned to IMGT TRBV, TRBD and TRBJ reference segments using MiTCR v1.1. Analysis was restricted to V-J combinations with a frequency above 0.0001, which covered roughly 99% of repertoires. A TCS score was defined as the ratio of F50 (clonal expansion) to E x V (chaos), with BLOSUM62-based TCRdist applied between CDR3 peptides within each V-J. Welch's t-statistics and random forest reduced around 550 V-J features to under 15, which were used in a naive Bayes classifier (R e1071). The public reads were reanalyzed by TCRdb: fastp trimming at Q25, MiXCR alignment, in-frame beta chains only. A single entry per CDR3 protein holds the most common genes and DNA from its merged rows. TCRdb's processing, not the authors', yielded these V and J calls. The sample contains about 480,000 distinct CDR3 sequences, approximately 14% of them found a single time. The top ten constitute roughly 17% of the sample.

Stable Graves' hyperthyroidism was defined as no progression to ophthalmopathy during 18 months of follow-up. Hyperthyroidism patients were newly diagnosed, with disease duration under 2 months, and aged 18 to 65 years. Exclusion was applied to patients with uncontrolled infections, other autoimmune diseases, pregnancy or lactation. Diagnoses were established on the basis of clinical symptoms, serum thyroxine and TRAb, thyroid ultrasound, and orbital computed tomography. PBMCs were separated from roughly 9.3 ml of fresh peripheral blood using Ficoll-Paque density gradient centrifugation. Total RNA was extracted with Trizol reagent, and quality was checked on an Agilent 2100 Bioanalyzer. In this sample, this clonotype turned up many times. Its antigen remains undetermined. Base qualities are not recorded, but no much larger clone differs from it by a single base. The CDR3 sequence holds 11 residues, the cysteine and phenylalanine included. The read is trimmed to its CDR3 DNA, 33 bases read in frame from base 1. V and J are truncated by 2 bases and 4 bases respectively, leaving an intervening sequence of 2 bases. According to the germline V gene, CDR1 reads KGHDR and CDR2 reads SFDVKD.

Broad study findings and their caveats: No statistical method was used to set the sample size in advance, and investigators knew the group allocation. Most expanded thyroid clonotypes (frequency above 0.001) were also found in blood, which suggests that blood repertoires may mirror thyroid immune responses. A model built on a 13 V-J signature distinguished ophthalmopathy from stable hyperthyroidism, reaching 87.88% sensitivity and under 84% specificity in cross-validation and 80%/75% in testing. In validation, the model predicted progression to ophthalmopathy with over 65% sensitivity and less than 80% specificity, a median of about 6.7 months before onset.

The receptor comes from a woman aged 18-29 years with Graves' hyperthyroidism. The rearranged chain carries TRBV24-1 and TRBJ2-7; the D gene is unclear. Sequencing was carried out using blood. The DNA reads as follows: TGTGCCACCAGTGATTCGTACGAGCAGTACTTC. Its amino acids are CATSDSYEQYF.